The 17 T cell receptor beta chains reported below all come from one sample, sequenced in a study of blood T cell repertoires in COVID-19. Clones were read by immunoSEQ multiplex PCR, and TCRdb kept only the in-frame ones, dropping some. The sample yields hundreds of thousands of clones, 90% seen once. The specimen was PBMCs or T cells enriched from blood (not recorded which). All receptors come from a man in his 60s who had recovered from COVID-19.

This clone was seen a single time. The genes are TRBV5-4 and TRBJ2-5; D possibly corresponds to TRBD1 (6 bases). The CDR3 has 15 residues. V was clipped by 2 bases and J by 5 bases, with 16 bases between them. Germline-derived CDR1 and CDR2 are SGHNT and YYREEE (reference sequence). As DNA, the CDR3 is TGTGCCAGCAGCTTCCGGACAGACGATTCGGAGACCCAGTACTTC. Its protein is CASSFRTDDSETQYF.

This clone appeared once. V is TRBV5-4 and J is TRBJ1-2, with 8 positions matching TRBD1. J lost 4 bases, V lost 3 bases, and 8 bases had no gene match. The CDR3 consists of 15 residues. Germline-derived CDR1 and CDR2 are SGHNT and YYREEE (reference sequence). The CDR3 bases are TGTGCCAGCAGCTACAAAGGACAGGGCGTCTATGGCTACACCTTC. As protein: CASSYKGQGVYGYTF.

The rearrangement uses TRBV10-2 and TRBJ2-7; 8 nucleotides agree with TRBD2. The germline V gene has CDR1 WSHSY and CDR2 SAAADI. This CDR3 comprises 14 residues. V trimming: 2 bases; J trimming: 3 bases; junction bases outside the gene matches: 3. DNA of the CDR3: TGCGCCAGCAGTGAGGGTCGGGGGGGCTACGAGCAGTACTTC. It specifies CASSEGRGGYEQYF.

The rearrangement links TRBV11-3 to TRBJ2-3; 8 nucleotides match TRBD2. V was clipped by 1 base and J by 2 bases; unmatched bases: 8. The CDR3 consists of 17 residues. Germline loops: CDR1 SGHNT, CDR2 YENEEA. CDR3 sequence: CASSLVVAGFHTDTQYF. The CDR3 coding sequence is TGTGCCAGCAGCTTAGTAGTAGCGGGATTTCACACAGATACGCAGTATTTT.

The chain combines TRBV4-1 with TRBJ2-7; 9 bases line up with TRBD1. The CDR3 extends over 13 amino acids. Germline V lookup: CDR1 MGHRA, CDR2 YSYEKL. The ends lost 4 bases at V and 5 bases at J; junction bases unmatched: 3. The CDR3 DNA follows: TGCGCCAGCAGCCGGGGGACAGGGAACGAGCAGTACTTC. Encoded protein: CASSRGTGNEQYF.

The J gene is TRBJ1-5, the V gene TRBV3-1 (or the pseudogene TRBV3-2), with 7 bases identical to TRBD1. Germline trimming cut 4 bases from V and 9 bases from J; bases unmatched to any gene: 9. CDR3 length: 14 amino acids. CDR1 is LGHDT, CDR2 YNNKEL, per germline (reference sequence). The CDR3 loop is CASSPDRASWPQHF. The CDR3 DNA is TGTGCCAGCAGCCCAGACAGGGCTTCGTGGCCCCAGCATTTT.

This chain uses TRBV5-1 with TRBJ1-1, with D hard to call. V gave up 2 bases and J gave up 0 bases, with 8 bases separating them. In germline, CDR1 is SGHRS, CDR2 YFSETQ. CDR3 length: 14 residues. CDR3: CASSLSSLNTEAFF. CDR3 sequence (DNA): TGCGCCAGCAGCTTATCCTCCTTGAACACTGAAGCTTTCTTT.

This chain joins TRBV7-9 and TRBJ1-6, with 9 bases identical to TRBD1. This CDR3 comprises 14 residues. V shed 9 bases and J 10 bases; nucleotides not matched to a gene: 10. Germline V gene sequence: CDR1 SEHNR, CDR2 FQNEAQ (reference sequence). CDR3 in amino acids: CASAGQGNGSPLHF. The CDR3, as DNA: TGTGCCAGTGCGGGACAGGGAAACGGATCACCCCTCCACTTT.

DNA of the CDR3: TGTGCCAGCAGCGCGGGACAGGGGATTGGGCCCTACTATAATTCACCCCTCCACTTT. It encodes CASSAGQGIGPYYNSPLHF. The chain is built from TRBV7-2 and TRBJ1-6, with 10 bases matching TRBD1. This CDR3 is built from 19 residues. V shed 5 bases and J 3 bases; nucleotides not matched to a gene: 13. CDR1 is SGHTA and CDR2 is FQGNSA in the germline V gene.

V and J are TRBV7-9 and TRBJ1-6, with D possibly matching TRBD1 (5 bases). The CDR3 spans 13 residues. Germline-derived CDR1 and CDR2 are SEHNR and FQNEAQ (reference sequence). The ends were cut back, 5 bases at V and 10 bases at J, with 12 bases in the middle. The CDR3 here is CASSHDRGSPLHF. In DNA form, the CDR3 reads TGTGCCAGCAGCCACGACCGGGGGTCACCCCTCCACTTT.

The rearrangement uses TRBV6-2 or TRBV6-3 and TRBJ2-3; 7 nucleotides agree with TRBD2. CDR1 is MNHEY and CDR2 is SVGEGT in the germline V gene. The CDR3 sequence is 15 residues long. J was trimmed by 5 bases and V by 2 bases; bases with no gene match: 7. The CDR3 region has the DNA TGTGCCAGCAGTTACCCTGGACTAGTAATAGATACGCAGTATTTT. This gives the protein CASSYPGLVIDTQYF.

The CDR3: CASSLDRINQPQHF. Here the CDR3 DNA reads TGTGCCAGCAGCTTAGACAGAATCAATCAGCCCCAGCATTTT. The rearrangement joins TRBV7-2 to TRBJ1-5; D is uncertain. V lost 1 base and J lost 3, with 7 bases in between. The CDR3 length is 14 residues. In germline, CDR1 is SGHTA, CDR2 FQGNSA.

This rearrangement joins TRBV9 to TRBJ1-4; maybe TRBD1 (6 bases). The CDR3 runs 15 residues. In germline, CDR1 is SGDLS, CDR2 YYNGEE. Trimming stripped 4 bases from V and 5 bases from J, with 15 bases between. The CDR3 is CASSSRGGGNEKLFF. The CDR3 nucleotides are TGTGCCAGCAGCTCCCGAGGGGGGGGGAATGAAAAACTGTTTTTT. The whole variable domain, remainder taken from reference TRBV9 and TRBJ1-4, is DSGVTQTPKHLITATGQRVTLRCSPRSGDLSVYWYQQSLDQGLQFLIQYYNGEERAKGNILERFSAQQFPDLHSELNLSSLELGDSALYFCASSSRGGGNEKLFFGSGTQLSVL.

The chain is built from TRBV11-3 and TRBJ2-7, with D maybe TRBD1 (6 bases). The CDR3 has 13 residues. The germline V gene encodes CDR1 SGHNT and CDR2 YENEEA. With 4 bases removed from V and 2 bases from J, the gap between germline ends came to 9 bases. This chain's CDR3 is CASSSDSPYEQYF. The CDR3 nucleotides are TGTGCCAGCAGCTCGGACAGCCCCTACGAGCAGTACTTC.

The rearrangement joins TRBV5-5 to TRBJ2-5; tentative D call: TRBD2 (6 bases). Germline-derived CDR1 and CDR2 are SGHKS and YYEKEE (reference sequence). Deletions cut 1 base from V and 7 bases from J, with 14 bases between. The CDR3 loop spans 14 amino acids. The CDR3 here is CASSLNSGDATQYF. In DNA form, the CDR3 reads TGTGCCAGCAGCTTGAATAGCGGTGATGCGACCCAGTACTTC. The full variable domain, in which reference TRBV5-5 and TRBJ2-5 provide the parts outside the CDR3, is DAGVTQSPTHLIKTRGQQVTLRCSPISGHKSVSWYQQVLGQGPQFIFQYYEKEERGRGNFPDRFSARQFPNYSSELNVNALLLGDSALYLCASSLNSGDATQYFGPGTRLLVL.

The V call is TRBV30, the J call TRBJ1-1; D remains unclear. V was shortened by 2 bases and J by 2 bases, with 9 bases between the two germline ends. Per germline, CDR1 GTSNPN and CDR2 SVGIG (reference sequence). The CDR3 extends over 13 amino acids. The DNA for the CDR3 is TGTGCCTGGAGTACAGACCTAAACACTGAAGCTTTCTTT. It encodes CAWSTDLNTEAFF.

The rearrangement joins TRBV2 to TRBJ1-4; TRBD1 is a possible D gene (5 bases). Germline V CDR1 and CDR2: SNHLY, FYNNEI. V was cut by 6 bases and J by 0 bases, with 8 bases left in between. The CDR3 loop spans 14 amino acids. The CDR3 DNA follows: TGTGCCAGCAGCCTCAGGGCAACTAATGAAAAACTGTTTTTT. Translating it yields CASSLRATNEKLFF.